These T cell receptor beta chains were read from a single sample in a study of T cell responses to AZD1222 COVID-19 vaccine. TCRdb's table, derived via immunoSEQ multiplex PCR, lists solely in-frame clones and lacks some. The sample lists 100,000 or so clones, roughly 80% seen once, with 4.5% to 6% in the top ten. The material was peripheral blood, obtained on day 0 of AZD1222 vaccination. Receptors originate from an adult in good health. Both conserved end residues are part of each CDR3. Each record gives: clone size, CDR3 length, D gene, J gene, V gene, CDR3 DNA, CDR3 protein. D genes are given only for firm matches. The listing skips clone size in some rows; elsewhere it reads once, few, many or a size class.

clone_size: .
cdr3_length: 12
d_call: TRBD2
j_call: TRBJ2-3
v_call: TRBV7-9
cdr3_nt: TGTGCCAGCAGCCGCAGGGAGGGTACGCAGTATTTT
cdr3_aa: CASSRREGTQYF

clone_size: .
cdr3_length: 13
d_call: TRBD1
j_call: TRBJ1-1
v_call: TRBV7-2
cdr3_nt: TGTGCCAGCAGCTACGTACAGGGGGGACAAGCTTTCTTT
cdr3_aa: CASSYVQGGQAFF

clone_size: .
cdr3_length: 15
d_call: .
j_call: TRBJ1-1
v_call: TRBV4-3
cdr3_nt: TGCGCCAGCAGCCCAAACCCAATTTGGAGCACTGAAGCTTTCTTT
cdr3_aa: CASSPNPIWSTEAFF

clone_size: few
cdr3_length: 17
d_call: TRBD1
j_call: TRBJ2-5
v_call: TRBV7-2
cdr3_nt: TGTGCCAGCAGCTTTACCGGCGGACAGGGTCCCCAAGAGACCCAGTACTTC
cdr3_aa: CASSFTGGQGPQETQYF

clone_size: .
cdr3_length: 13
d_call: TRBD2
j_call: TRBJ2-2
v_call: TRBV12-3/TRBV12-4
cdr3_nt: TGTGCCAGCAGATGGGGAGGGACCGGGGAGCTGTTTTTT
cdr3_aa: CASRWGGTGELFF

clone_size: .
cdr3_length: 14
d_call: TRBD2
j_call: TRBJ2-7
v_call: TRBV27
cdr3_nt: TGTGCCAGCAGTTCGCCGGGACTAGCGAGTGAGCAGTACTTC
cdr3_aa: CASSSPGLASEQYF

clone_size: .
cdr3_length: 15
d_call: TRBD2
j_call: TRBJ2-2
v_call: TRBV4-1
cdr3_nt: TGCGCCAGCAGACCGGGAGGGGCCTACACCGGGGAGCTGTTTTTT
cdr3_aa: CASRPGGAYTGELFF

clone_size: .
cdr3_length: 18
d_call: .
j_call: TRBJ1-6
v_call: TRBV30
cdr3_nt: TGTGCCTGGAGTTCCAGTGCGGGAACGAGCTCCTATAATTCACCCCTCCACTTT
cdr3_aa: CAWSSSAGTSSYNSPLHF

clone_size: .
cdr3_length: 13
d_call: .
j_call: TRBJ1-1
v_call: TRBV2
cdr3_nt: TGTGCCAGCAATCAGGATAGGGAAGCTGAAGCTTTCTTT
cdr3_aa: CASNQDREAEAFF

clone_size: few
cdr3_length: 17
d_call: .
j_call: TRBJ2-3
v_call: TRBV28
cdr3_nt: TGTGCCAGCAGTGCATCAATTAGCCTGGAAAACACAGATACGCAGTATTTT
cdr3_aa: CASSASISLENTDTQYF

clone_size: .
cdr3_length: 13
d_call: TRBD1
j_call: TRBJ1-4
v_call: TRBV25-1
cdr3_nt: TGTGCCAGCGCCCAGGGGACAGGTGAAAAACTGTTTTTT
cdr3_aa: CASAQGTGEKLFF

clone_size: .
cdr3_length: 14
d_call: .
j_call: TRBJ1-5
v_call: TRBV19
cdr3_nt: TGTGCCAGTAGTATCTCGGGAAGCAATCAGCCCCAGCATTTT
cdr3_aa: CASSISGSNQPQHF

clone_size: .
cdr3_length: 14
d_call: .
j_call: TRBJ1-1
v_call: TRBV14
cdr3_nt: TGTGCCAGCAGCCAAGGGCGGTTGAACACTGAAGCTTTCTTT
cdr3_aa: CASSQGRLNTEAFF

clone_size: .
cdr3_length: 17
d_call: .
j_call: TRBJ2-1
v_call: TRBV7-9
cdr3_nt: TGTGCCAGCAGCTCCTCCGCGTCAGGAAGCTCCTACAATGAGCAGTTCTTC
cdr3_aa: CASSSSASGSSYNEQFF

clone_size: .
cdr3_length: 14
d_call: .
j_call: TRBJ1-1
v_call: TRBV27
cdr3_nt: TGTGCCAGCAGCGACCGCGGGGGGCGGACTGAAGCTTTCTTT
cdr3_aa: CASSDRGGRTEAFF

clone_size: .
cdr3_length: 14
d_call: .
j_call: TRBJ1-1
v_call: TRBV11-2
cdr3_nt: TGTGCCAGCAGCTTAGACCGAGATGGCACTGAAGCTTTCTTT
cdr3_aa: CASSLDRDGTEAFF

clone_size: once
cdr3_length: 14
d_call: .
j_call: TRBJ1-5
v_call: TRBV19
cdr3_nt: TGTGCCAGTAGTGTCGGGGACAAGAACCAGCCCCAGCATTTT
cdr3_aa: CASSVGDKNQPQHF

clone_size: .
cdr3_length: 15
d_call: .
j_call: TRBJ2-5
v_call: TRBV5-1
cdr3_nt: TGCGCCAGCAGCGATACCTCAGGGGAGCAAGAGACCCAGTACTTC
cdr3_aa: CASSDTSGEQETQYF

clone_size: once
cdr3_length: 12
d_call: .
j_call: TRBJ2-7
v_call: TRBV20-1
cdr3_nt: TGCAGTGCTAGTTCGGGGTCCTACGAGCAGTACTTC
cdr3_aa: CSASSGSYEQYF

clone_size: .
cdr3_length: 14
d_call: .
j_call: TRBJ1-4
v_call: TRBV28
cdr3_nt: TGTGCCAGCAGTCGGACAGAGCCTAATGAAAAACTGTTTTTT
cdr3_aa: CASSRTEPNEKLFF

clone_size: .
cdr3_length: 17
d_call: .
j_call: TRBJ1-5
v_call: TRBV2
cdr3_nt: TGTGCCAGCAGTGAAGTCGGGAACCTTCGGAGCAATCAGCCCCAGCATTTT
cdr3_aa: CASSEVGNLRSNQPQHF

clone_size: .
cdr3_length: 16
d_call: .
j_call: TRBJ1-4
v_call: TRBV6-6
cdr3_nt: TGTGCCAGCAGCCCCGGGGGGGGCCCCACTAATGAAAAACTGTTTTTT
cdr3_aa: CASSPGGGPTNEKLFF

clone_size: .
cdr3_length: 13
d_call: .
j_call: TRBJ1-3
v_call: TRBV27
cdr3_nt: TGTGCCAGCAGATTAACCTCTGGAAACACCATATATTTT
cdr3_aa: CASRLTSGNTIYF

clone_size: .
cdr3_length: 14
d_call: .
j_call: TRBJ2-1
v_call: TRBV2
cdr3_nt: TGTGCCAGCAGTGAAAATCGGTTGACGAATGAGCAGTTCTTC
cdr3_aa: CASSENRLTNEQFF

clone_size: .
cdr3_length: 14
d_call: .
j_call: TRBJ1-2
v_call: TRBV5-4
cdr3_nt: TGTGCCAGCACCCAAGCCCGGAGCCTACATGGCTACACCTTC
cdr3_aa: CASTQARSLHGYTF

clone_size: .
cdr3_length: 15
d_call: TRBD2
j_call: TRBJ2-3
v_call: TRBV6-5
cdr3_nt: TGTGCCAGCACCCGACTAGCGGGGGGCACAGATACGCAGTATTTT
cdr3_aa: CASTRLAGGTDTQYF

clone_size: few
cdr3_length: 15
d_call: .
j_call: TRBJ1-1
v_call: TRBV19
cdr3_nt: TGTGCCAGTAGCCCCTACGTGGGGGTTAACACTGAAGCTTTCTTT
cdr3_aa: CASSPYVGVNTEAFF

clone_size: .
cdr3_length: 11
d_call: .
j_call: TRBJ1-3
v_call: TRBV7-2
cdr3_nt: TGTGCCAGCGGGAGCGGAAACACCATATATTTT
cdr3_aa: CASGSGNTIYF

clone_size: .
cdr3_length: 16
d_call: .
j_call: TRBJ1-4
v_call: TRBV5-1
cdr3_nt: TGCGCCAGCAGCTGGGGGGAGGTTGCAACTAATGAAAAACTGTTTTTT
cdr3_aa: CASSWGEVATNEKLFF

clone_size: .
cdr3_length: 14
d_call: .
j_call: TRBJ1-4
v_call: TRBV6-2/TRBV6-3
cdr3_nt: TGTGCCAGCAGTTACGGGAAGGGTAATGAAAAACTGTTTTTT
cdr3_aa: CASSYGKGNEKLFF

clone_size: .
cdr3_length: 14
d_call: TRBD1
j_call: TRBJ1-5
v_call: TRBV19
cdr3_nt: TGTGCCAGTAGTTTGCCAGGGGGAAATCAGCCCCAGCATTTT
cdr3_aa: CASSLPGGNQPQHF

clone_size: .
cdr3_length: 13
d_call: .
j_call: TRBJ1-1
v_call: TRBV14
cdr3_nt: TGTGCCAGCAGCCAAGGAGGGAACACTGAAGCTTTCTTT
cdr3_aa: CASSQGGNTEAFF

clone_size: few
cdr3_length: 15
d_call: .
j_call: TRBJ1-4
v_call: TRBV10-3
cdr3_nt: TGTGCCATCAGTGAGTCGGGCAGCTTGGGGGAAAAACTGTTTTTT
cdr3_aa: CAISESGSLGEKLFF

clone_size: .
cdr3_length: 14
d_call: .
j_call: TRBJ1-5
v_call: TRBV11-2
cdr3_nt: TGTGCCAGCAGCTTGGCGGGGAACAATCAGCCCCAGCATTTT
cdr3_aa: CASSLAGNNQPQHF

clone_size: few
cdr3_length: 16
d_call: TRBD1
j_call: TRBJ2-4
v_call: TRBV6-1
cdr3_nt: TGTGCCAGCAGTGAAGCGACAGGGAGAGCCAAAAACATTCAGTACTTC
cdr3_aa: CASSEATGRAKNIQYF

clone_size: .
cdr3_length: 13
d_call: .
j_call: TRBJ1-6
v_call: TRBV6-5
cdr3_nt: TGTGCCAGCAAGAGGGAAAATAATTCACCCCTCCACTTT
cdr3_aa: CASKRENNSPLHF

clone_size: .
cdr3_length: 20
d_call: .
j_call: TRBJ2-6
v_call: TRBV21-1
cdr3_nt: TGTGCCAGCAGCAAGGGACAGGTCCAGCGACCACGTACCGGGGCCAACGTCCTGACTTTC
cdr3_aa: CASSKGQVQRPRTGANVLTF

clone_size: .
cdr3_length: 13
d_call: TRBD1
j_call: TRBJ1-2
v_call: TRBV29-1
cdr3_nt: TGCAGCGACGGGACAGGCGACGCAATAACGTACACCTTC
cdr3_aa: CSDGTGDAITYTF

clone_size: .
cdr3_length: 14
d_call: .
j_call: TRBJ2-7
v_call: TRBV7-2
cdr3_nt: TGTGCCAGCAGCTTAGTTCGGGGGACCTACGAGCAGTACTTC
cdr3_aa: CASSLVRGTYEQYF

clone_size: once
cdr3_length: 12
d_call: .
j_call: TRBJ1-1
v_call: TRBV30
cdr3_nt: TGTGCCTGGAGCGCTACAGGGATTGACGCTTTCTTT
cdr3_aa: CAWSATGIDAFF

clone_size: .
cdr3_length: 18
d_call: .
j_call: TRBJ1-3
v_call: TRBV9
cdr3_nt: TGTGCCAGCAGCGTAGCCTCCGGGGGGACTGTTCCTGGAAACACCATATATTTT
cdr3_aa: CASSVASGGTVPGNTIYF

clone_size: many
cdr3_length: 15
d_call: TRBD1
j_call: TRBJ1-2
v_call: TRBV4-2
cdr3_nt: TGTGCCAGCAGCCAAGAGGAGACAGGGGGCTATGGCTACACCTTC
cdr3_aa: CASSQEETGGYGYTF

clone_size: .
cdr3_length: 16
d_call: .
j_call: TRBJ2-3
v_call: TRBV2
cdr3_nt: TGTGCCAGCACCCGATGGGCCCGACAAGATGGAGATACGCAGTATTTT
cdr3_aa: CASTRWARQDGDTQYF

clone_size: .
cdr3_length: 15
d_call: .
j_call: TRBJ2-7
v_call: TRBV27
cdr3_nt: TGTGCCAGCCGTTTGAGTGGGGTCGGCTCCTACGAGCAGTACTTC
cdr3_aa: CASRLSGVGSYEQYF

clone_size: .
cdr3_length: 18
d_call: .
j_call: TRBJ1-2
v_call: TRBV18
cdr3_nt: TGTGCCAGCTCACCCCTTGGTGGAGGGCCCAAACCTAACTATGGCTACACCTTC
cdr3_aa: CASSPLGGGPKPNYGYTF

clone_size: .
cdr3_length: 15
d_call: TRBD1
j_call: TRBJ2-7
v_call: TRBV15
cdr3_nt: TGTGCCACCAGCAGAGATCTGATGGGACAGAACGAGCAGTACTTC
cdr3_aa: CATSRDLMGQNEQYF

clone_size: .
cdr3_length: 13
d_call: .
j_call: TRBJ1-1
v_call: TRBV27
cdr3_nt: TGTGTTTCGGGCCACATGCCCGGCACTGAAGCTTTCTTT
cdr3_aa: CVSGHMPGTEAFF

clone_size: .
cdr3_length: 17
d_call: .
j_call: TRBJ2-3
v_call: TRBV2
cdr3_nt: TGTGCCAGCACTCGAACCGGGGGAGGCTCTAGCACAGATACGCAGTATTTT
cdr3_aa: CASTRTGGGSSTDTQYF

clone_size: .
cdr3_length: 17
d_call: .
j_call: TRBJ2-5
v_call: TRBV6-2/TRBV6-3
cdr3_nt: TGTGCCAGCAGTTCCCTAGAGTTGGGGAATTATGCGGAGACCCAGTACTTC
cdr3_aa: CASSSLELGNYAETQYF

clone_size: .
cdr3_length: 15
d_call: .
j_call: TRBJ1-3
v_call: TRBV28
cdr3_nt: TGTGCCAGCAGTCCCGTAGGGGTGCCTGGAAACACCATATATTTT
cdr3_aa: CASSPVGVPGNTIYF

clone_size: once
cdr3_length: 14
d_call: .
j_call: TRBJ2-4
v_call: TRBV5-4
cdr3_nt: TGTGCCAGCAGCTTGCGTGTAGCCAAAAACATTCAGTACTTC
cdr3_aa: CASSLRVAKNIQYF

clone_size: .
cdr3_length: 16
d_call: .
j_call: TRBJ1-3
v_call: TRBV3-1/TRBV3-2
cdr3_nt: TGTGCCAGCAGCCCCGGGACCGCCGTCTCTGGAAACACCATATATTTT
cdr3_aa: CASSPGTAVSGNTIYF

clone_size: .
cdr3_length: 16
d_call: .
j_call: TRBJ2-7
v_call: TRBV21-1
cdr3_nt: TGTGCCAGCAGCCTATGGACGGCTAGCGAACCCTACGAGCAGTACTTC
cdr3_aa: CASSLWTASEPYEQYF

clone_size: .
cdr3_length: 12
d_call: .
j_call: TRBJ1-1
v_call: TRBV11-2
cdr3_nt: TGTGCCAGCAGCTTGGGCCCTCCTGAAGCTTTCTTT
cdr3_aa: CASSLGPPEAFF

clone_size: .
cdr3_length: 14
d_call: .
j_call: TRBJ1-2
v_call: TRBV4-2
cdr3_nt: TGTGCCAGCAGCCAAGTCTCAAACGGGGGGAGCTACACCTTC
cdr3_aa: CASSQVSNGGSYTF

clone_size: once
cdr3_length: 14
d_call: TRBD1
j_call: TRBJ2-3
v_call: TRBV5-1
cdr3_nt: TGCGCCAGCAGCCCTGGACAGGGACCGGATACGCAGTATTTT
cdr3_aa: CASSPGQGPDTQYF

clone_size: .
cdr3_length: 15
d_call: TRBD1
j_call: TRBJ1-1
v_call: TRBV28
cdr3_nt: TGTGCCAGCAGTCTCCCGACAGGGTGGGCCACTGAAGCTTTCTTT
cdr3_aa: CASSLPTGWATEAFF

clone_size: many
cdr3_length: 15
d_call: .
j_call: TRBJ1-1
v_call: TRBV7-9
cdr3_nt: TGTGCCAGCAGCTCTCCCGGGACACAGAACACTGAAGCTTTCTTT
cdr3_aa: CASSSPGTQNTEAFF

clone_size: .
cdr3_length: 12
d_call: .
j_call: TRBJ2-2
v_call: TRBV12-3/TRBV12-4
cdr3_nt: TGTGCCAGCAGTCCGATGGTGGGGGAGCTGTTTTTT
cdr3_aa: CASSPMVGELFF